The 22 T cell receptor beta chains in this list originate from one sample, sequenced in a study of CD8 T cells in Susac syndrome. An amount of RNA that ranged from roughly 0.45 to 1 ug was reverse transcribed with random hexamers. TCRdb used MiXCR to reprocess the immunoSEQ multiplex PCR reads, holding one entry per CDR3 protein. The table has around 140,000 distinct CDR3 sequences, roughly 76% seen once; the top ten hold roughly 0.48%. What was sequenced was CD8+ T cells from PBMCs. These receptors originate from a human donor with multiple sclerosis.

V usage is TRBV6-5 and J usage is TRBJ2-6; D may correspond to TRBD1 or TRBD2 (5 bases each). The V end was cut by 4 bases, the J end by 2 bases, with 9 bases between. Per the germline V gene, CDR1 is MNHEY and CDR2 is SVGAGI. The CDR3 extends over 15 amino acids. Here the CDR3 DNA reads TGTGCCAGCAGTTTGCGAGGGGCTGGGGCCAACGTCCTGACTTTC. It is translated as CASSLRGAGANVLTF.

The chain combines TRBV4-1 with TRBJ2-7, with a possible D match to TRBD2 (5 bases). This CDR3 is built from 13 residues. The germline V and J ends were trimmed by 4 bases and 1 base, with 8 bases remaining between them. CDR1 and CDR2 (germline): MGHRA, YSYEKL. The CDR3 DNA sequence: TGCGCCAGCAGCCCGGAGGATTCCTACGAGCAGTACTTC. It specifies CASSPEDSYEQYF.

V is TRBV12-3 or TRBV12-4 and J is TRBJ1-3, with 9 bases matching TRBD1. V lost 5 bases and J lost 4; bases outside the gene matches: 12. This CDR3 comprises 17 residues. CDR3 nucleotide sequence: TGTGCCAGCAGTACCAATCCGACAGGGGGTGGGGGAAACACCATATATTTT. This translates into CASSTNPTGGGGNTIYF.

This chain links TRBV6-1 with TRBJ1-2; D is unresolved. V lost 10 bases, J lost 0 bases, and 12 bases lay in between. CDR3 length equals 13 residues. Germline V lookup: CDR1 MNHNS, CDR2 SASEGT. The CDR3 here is CATIALTNYGYTF. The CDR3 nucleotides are TGTGCCACAATAGCGTTAACTAACTATGGCTACACCTTC.

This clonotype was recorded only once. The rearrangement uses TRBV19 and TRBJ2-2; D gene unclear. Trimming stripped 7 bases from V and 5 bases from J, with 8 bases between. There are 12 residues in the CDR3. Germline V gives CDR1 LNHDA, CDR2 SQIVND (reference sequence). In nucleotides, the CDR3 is TGTGCCAGTAATACGTGGACCGGGGAGCTGTTTTTT. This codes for CASNTWTGELFF. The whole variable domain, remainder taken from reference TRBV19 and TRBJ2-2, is DGGITQSPKYLFRKEGQNVTLSCEQNLNHDAMYWYRQDPGQGLRLIYYSQIVNDFQKGDIAEGYSVSREKKESFPLTVTSAQKNPTAFYLCASNTWTGELFFGEGSRLTVL.

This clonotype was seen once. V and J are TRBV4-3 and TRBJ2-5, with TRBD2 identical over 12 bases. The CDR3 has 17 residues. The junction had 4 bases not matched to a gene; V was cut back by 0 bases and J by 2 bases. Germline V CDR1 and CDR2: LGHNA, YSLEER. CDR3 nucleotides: TGCGCCAGCAGCCAAGAGTGGACTAGCGGGATACAAGAGACCCAGTACTTC. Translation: CASSQEWTSGIQETQYF.

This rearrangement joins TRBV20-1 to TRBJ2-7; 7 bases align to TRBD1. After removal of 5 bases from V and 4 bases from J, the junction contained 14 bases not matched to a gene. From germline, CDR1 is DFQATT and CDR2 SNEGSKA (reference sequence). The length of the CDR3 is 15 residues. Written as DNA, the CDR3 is TGCAGTGCTGATGGACAGGAGTTTTTCGGGTACGAGCAGTACTTC. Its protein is CSADGQEFFGYEQYF.

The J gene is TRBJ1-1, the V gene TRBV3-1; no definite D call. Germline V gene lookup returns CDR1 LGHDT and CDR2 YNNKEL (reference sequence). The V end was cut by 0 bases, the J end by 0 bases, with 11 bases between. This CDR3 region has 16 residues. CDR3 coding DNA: TGTGCCAGCAGCCAAGATTGGGCAGTCATGAACACTGAAGCTTTCTTT. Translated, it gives CASSQDWAVMNTEAFF.

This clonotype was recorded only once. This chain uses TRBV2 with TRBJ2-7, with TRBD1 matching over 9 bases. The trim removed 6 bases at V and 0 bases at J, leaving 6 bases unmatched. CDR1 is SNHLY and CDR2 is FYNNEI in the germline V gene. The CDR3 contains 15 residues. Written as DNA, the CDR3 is TGTGCCAGCAGCGGGCGGACAGGGGTCTCCTACGAGCAGTACTTC. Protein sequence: CASSGRTGVSYEQYF. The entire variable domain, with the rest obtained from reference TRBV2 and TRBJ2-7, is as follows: EPEVTQTPSHQVTQMGQEVILRCVPISNHLYFYWYRQILGQKVEFLVSFYNNEISEKSEIFDDQFSVERPDGSNFTLKIRSTKLEDSAMYFCASSGRTGVSYEQYFGPGTRLTVT.

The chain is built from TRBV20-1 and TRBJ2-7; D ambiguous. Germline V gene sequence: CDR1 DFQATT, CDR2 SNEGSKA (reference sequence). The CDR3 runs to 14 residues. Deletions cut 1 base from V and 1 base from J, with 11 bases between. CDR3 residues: CSARGTENSYEQYF. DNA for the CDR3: TGCAGTGCTAGAGGTACAGAGAATTCCTACGAGCAGTACTTC.

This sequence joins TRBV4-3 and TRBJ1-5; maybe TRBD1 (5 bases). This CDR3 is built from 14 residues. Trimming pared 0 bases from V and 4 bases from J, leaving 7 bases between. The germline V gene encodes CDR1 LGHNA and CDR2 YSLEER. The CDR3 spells CASSQDSGNQPQHF. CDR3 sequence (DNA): TGCGCCAGCAGCCAAGATTCAGGGAATCAGCCCCAGCATTTT.

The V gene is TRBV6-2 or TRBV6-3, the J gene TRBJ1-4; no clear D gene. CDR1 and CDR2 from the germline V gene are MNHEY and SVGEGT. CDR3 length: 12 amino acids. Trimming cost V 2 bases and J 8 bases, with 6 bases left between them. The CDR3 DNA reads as TGTGCCAGCAGTTACGTTGGAGAAAAACTGTTTTTT. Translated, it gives CASSYVGEKLFF.

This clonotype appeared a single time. In DNA form, the CDR3 reads TGTGCCAGCAGTTTGAGGGTGTATGAGCAGTTCTTC. This encodes CASSLRVYEQFF. J is TRBJ2-1 and V is TRBV12-3 or TRBV12-4; D perhaps matches TRBD2 (5 bases). The CDR3 is 12 residues long. V lost 3 bases and J 8 bases, leaving 8 bases between the germline ends.

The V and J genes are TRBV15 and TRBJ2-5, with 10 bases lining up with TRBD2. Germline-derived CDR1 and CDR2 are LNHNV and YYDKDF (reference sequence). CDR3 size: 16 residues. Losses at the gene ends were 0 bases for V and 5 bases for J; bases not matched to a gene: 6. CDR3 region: CATSRDLAGVRETQYF. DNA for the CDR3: TGTGCCACCAGCAGAGACCTAGCGGGGGTTAGGGAGACCCAGTACTTC. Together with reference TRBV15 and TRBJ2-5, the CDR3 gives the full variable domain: DAMVIQNPRYQVTQFGKPVTLSCSQTLNHNVMYWYQQKSSQAPKLLFHYYDKDFNNEADTPDNFQSRRPNTSFCFLDIRSPGLGDTAMYLCATSRDLAGVRETQYFGPGTRLLVL.

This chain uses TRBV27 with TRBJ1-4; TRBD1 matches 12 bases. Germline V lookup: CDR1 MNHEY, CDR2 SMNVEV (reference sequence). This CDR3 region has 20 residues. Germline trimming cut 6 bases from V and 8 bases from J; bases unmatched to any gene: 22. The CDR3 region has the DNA TGTGCCAGCAGAGCGTACGCCTCCCCGGGACAGGGGGCTCTTAACGAAAAACTGTTTTTT. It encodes CASRAYASPGQGALNEKLFF.

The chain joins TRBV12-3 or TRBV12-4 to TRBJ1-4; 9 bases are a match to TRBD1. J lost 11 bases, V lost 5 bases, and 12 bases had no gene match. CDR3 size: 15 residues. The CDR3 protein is CASSPRTGDSQKLFF. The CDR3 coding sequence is TGTGCCAGCAGTCCAAGGACAGGGGATTCACAGAAACTGTTTTTT.

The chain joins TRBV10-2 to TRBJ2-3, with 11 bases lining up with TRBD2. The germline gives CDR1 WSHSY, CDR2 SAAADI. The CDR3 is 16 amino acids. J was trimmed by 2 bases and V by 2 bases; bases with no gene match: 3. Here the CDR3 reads CASSETSGGNTDTQYF. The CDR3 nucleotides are TGCGCCAGCAGTGAGACTAGCGGGGGAAACACAGATACGCAGTATTTT.

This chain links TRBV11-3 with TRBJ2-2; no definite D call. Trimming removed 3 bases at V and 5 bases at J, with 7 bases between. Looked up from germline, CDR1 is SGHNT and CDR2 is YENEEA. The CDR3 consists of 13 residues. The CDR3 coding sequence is TGTGCCAGCAGCTTCGACATAACCGGGGAGCTGTTTTTT. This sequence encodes CASSFDITGELFF.

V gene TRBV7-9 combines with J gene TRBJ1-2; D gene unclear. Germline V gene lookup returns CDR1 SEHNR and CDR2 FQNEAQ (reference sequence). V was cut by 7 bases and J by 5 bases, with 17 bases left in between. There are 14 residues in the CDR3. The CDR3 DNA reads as TGTGCCAGCAACCCAGGAGACGGATTGTATGGCTACACCTTC. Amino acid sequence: CASNPGDGLYGYTF.

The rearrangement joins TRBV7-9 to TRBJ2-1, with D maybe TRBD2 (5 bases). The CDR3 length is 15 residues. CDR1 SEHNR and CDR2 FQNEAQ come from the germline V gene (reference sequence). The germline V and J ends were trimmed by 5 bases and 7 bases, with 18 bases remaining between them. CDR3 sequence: CASSLLRGIFNEQFF. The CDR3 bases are TGTGCCAGCAGCCTCCTTAGAGGGATCTTTAATGAGCAGTTCTTC.

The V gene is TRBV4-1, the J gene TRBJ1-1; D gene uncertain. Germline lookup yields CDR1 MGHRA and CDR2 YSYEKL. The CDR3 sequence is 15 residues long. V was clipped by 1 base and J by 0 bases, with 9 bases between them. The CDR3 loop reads CASSQVKFLNTEAFF. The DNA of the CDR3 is TGCGCCAGCAGCCAAGTAAAATTTCTGAACACTGAAGCTTTCTTT.

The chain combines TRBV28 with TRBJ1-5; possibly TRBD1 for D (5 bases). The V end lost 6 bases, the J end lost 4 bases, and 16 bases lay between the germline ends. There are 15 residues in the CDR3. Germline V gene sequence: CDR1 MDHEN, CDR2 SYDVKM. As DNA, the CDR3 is TGTGCCAGCAGGCTCCGGGACGTCGTTAATCAGCCCCAGCATTTT. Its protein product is CASRLRDVVNQPQHF.